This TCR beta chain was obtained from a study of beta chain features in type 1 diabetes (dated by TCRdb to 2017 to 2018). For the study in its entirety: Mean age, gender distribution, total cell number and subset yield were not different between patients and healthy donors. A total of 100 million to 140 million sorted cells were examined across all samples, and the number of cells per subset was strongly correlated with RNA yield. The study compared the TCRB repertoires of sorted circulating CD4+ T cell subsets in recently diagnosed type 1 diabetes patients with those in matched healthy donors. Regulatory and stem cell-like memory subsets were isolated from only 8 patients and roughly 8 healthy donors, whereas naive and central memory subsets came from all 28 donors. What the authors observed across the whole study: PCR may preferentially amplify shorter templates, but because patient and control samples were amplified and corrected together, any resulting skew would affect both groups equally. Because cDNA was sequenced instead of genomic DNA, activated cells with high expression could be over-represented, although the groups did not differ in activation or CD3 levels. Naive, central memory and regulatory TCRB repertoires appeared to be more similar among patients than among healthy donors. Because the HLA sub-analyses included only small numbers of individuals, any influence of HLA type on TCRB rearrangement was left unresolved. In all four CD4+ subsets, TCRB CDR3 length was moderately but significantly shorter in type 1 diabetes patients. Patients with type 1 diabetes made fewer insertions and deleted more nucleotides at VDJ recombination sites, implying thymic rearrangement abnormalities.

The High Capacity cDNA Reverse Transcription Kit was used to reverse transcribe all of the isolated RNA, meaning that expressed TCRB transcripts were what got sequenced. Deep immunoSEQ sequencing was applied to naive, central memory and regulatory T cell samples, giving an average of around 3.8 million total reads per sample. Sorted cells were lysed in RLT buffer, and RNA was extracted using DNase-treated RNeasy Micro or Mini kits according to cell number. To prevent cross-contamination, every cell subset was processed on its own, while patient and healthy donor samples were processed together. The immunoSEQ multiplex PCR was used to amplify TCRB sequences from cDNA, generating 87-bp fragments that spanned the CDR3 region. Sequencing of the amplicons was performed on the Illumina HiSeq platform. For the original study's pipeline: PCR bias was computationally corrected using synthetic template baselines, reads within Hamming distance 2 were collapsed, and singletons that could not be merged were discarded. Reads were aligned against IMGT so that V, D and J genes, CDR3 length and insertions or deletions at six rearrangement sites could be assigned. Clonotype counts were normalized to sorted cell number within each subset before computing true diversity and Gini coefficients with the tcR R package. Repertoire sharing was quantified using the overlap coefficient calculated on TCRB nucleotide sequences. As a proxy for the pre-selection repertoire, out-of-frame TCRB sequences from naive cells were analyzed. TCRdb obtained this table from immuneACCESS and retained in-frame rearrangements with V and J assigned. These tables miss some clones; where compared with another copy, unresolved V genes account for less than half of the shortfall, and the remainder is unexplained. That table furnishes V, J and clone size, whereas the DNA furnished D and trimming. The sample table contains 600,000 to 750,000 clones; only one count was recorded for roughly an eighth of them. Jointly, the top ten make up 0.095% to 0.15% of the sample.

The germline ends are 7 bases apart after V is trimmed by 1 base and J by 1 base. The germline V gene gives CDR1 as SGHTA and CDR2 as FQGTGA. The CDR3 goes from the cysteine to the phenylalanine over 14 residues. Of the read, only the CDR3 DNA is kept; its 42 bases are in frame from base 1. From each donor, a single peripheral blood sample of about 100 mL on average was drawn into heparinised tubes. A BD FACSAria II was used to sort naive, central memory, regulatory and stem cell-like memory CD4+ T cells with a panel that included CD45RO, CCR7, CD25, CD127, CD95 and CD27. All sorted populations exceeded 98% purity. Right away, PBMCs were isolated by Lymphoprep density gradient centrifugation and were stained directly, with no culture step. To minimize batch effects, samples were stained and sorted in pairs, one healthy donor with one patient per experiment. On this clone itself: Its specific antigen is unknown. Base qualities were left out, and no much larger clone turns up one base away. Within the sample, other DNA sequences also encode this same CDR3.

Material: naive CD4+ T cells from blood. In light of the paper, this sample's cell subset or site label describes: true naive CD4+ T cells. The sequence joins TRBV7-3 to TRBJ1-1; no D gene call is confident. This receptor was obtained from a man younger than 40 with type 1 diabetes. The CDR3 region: CASSLSGGNTEAFF. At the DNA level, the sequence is TGTGCCAGCAGCTTAAGTGGCGGGAACACTGAAGCTTTCTTT. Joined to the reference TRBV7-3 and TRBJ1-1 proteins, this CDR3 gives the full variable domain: GAGVSQTPSNKVTEKGKYVELRCDPISGHTALYWYRQSLGQGPEFLIYFQGTGAADDSGLPNDRFFAVRPEGSVSTLKIQRTERGDSAVYLCASSLSGGNTEAFFGQGTRLTVV.